One T cell receptor (beta chain) is described in this entry. Its antigen specificity is not known. No per-base quality is available; no much larger clone lies one base away. This entry comes from a study of shared clonotypes between healthy human individuals (TCRdb year 2020). General notes on the study: Two women and a few men aged 18 to 49 years were included in the cohort. Leukapheresis yielded between about 0.9 and 9.5 billion PBMCs per donor. To estimate repertoire size and how much clonotype sharing occurs between individuals, the study deeply sequenced the blood TCR repertoires of several healthy adults. For each donor, CD4 naive and CD4 memory were each run on three plates, CD8 naive on two plates, and CD8 memory on one plate. To increase sequencing depth and limit assay-specific biases, TCR repertoire library preparation and sequencing were carried out by different laboratories using diverse techniques. Study-wide conclusions, independent of this receptor: Pairwise subsampling led to the expectation that sequencing depth would affect the degree of clonotype sharing among donors. Rarefaction of sorted-subset datasets indicated incomplete sequencing despite the large sequencing depth. Sampling was restricted to blood, and TCR repertoires in tissue are likely to differ from TCR repertoires in blood. Naive subsets generally had larger estimated clonotype richness than memory subsets. Because the study included a small number of donors, the genetic and exposure-history diversity represented was limited. Across a few donors, 4.5% to 6.5% of naive CD4, roughly 3.5% of naive CD8, under 2.5% of memory CD4, and approximately 0.42% of memory CD8 clonotypes were shared. Clonotypes shared by all four sorted-subset donors showed higher generation probabilities than non-shared clonotypes.

CDR1 SGHTA and CDR2 FQGNSA were looked up in the germline V gene. From the cysteine through the phenylalanine, the CDR3 covers 15 amino acids. The sequence is cut down to CDR3 DNA, 45 bases in frame from base 1. Trimming accounts for 4 bases at V and 2 bases at J, while the number of junction bases matched to no gene is 5. Using the deep immunoSEQ assay, TCR CDR3 regions were amplified from genomic DNA by multiplex PCR. For each cell subset, the extracted genomic DNA was distributed evenly across all wells of several immunoSEQ 96-well plates, and each plate served as one replicate. For sorted subsets, each replicate PCR was loaded with roughly 190 ng genomic DNA, equivalent to 25,000 to 30,000 T cell genomes. Purified libraries were quantified with a Qubit 3.0 fluorometer, sized on a Bioanalyzer 2100, and re-quantified with the KAPA Library Quantification kit. Every immunoSEQ 96-well plate was sequenced on a dedicated single-read 150-cycle Illumina NextSeq 550 flow cell. The study's processing was this. Because only junctional sequences without quality scores were contained in the immunoSEQ output, filtering matching that applied to full-length reads could not be performed. Sequences were annotated with PyIR, a Python wrapper for IgBLAST v1.9, and V/J genes and CDR3 were assigned using IMGT germline references. Reads were removed for weak V/J assignments (E-value above 1e-6), missing CDR3, stop codons, out-of-frame junctions, or ambiguous translated residues. V3J clonotypes were defined as sequences sharing an identical inferred V gene, J gene, and CDR3 amino acid sequence. Percentage overlap between repertoires was calculated by dividing the number of shared unique clonotypes by the size of the smaller repertoire. Three approaches were used to assess repertoire richness: RTK rarefaction, the Chao1 estimator, and Recon v2.1 estimates of unobserved clonotypes. Generation probabilities for all TCRbeta clonotypes obtained by the gDNA method from a handful of donors were computed using OLGA. What TCRdb holds here is the immuneACCESS table cut down to in-frame rearrangements. Part of the clones is not present; checked against another copy, under half of the missing clones reflect an unresolved V gene, and the others are unexplained. V, J and clone size are those of that table, while D and trimming were read from the DNA. In all, the sample holds about 2.1 million clones, and about 93% of those were seen once. Around 1.7% of the sample rests with the top ten.

For the CD8 naive samples, CD45RO-negative cells were positively selected for CCR7, yielding a CD45RA+CCR7+ population from which TemRA cells were excluded. Donors were healthy HIV-negative adults with no recently reported acute infections or vaccinations. All donors were Caucasian adults living in Nashville, Tennessee, USA. Blood was obtained by leukapheresis, after which PBMCs were separated by Ficoll-Histopaque density gradient centrifugation and cryopreserved in liquid nitrogen vapor phase. Purity and quantity of every magnetically sorted T cell population were checked by analytical flow cytometry. Genomic DNA was isolated from every sorted fraction and measured by UV absorbance on a Nanodrop 2000c.

The clonotype originates from a man between 18 and 29 years old in good health. Some clones in this sample may be carry-over from other donors' samples. The sequence is built from TRBV7-2 and TRBJ2-5; 9 bases in the junction line up with TRBD1. Sequencing was done on a sample of naive CD8+ T cells from PBMCs. This specimen's cell subset or site label, interpreted: CD45RA+CCR7+. DNA sequence: TGTGCCAGCAGCTCCCGACAGGGGGTTCAAGAGACCCAGTACTTC. Its protein reads: CASSSRQGVQETQYF.